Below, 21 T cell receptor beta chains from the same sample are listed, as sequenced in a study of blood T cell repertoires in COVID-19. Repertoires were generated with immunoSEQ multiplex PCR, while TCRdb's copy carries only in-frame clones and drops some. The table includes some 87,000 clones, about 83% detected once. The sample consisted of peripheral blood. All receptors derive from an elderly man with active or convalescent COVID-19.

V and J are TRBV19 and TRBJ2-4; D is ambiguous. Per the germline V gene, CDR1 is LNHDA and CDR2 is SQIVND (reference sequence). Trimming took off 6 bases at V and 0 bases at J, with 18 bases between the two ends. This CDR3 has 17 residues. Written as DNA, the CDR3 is TGTGCCAGTAGGGGCAGTTCCTTTTTCCTAGCCAAAAACATTCAGTACTTC. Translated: CASRGSSFFLAKNIQYF. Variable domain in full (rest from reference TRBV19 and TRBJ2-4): DGGITQSPKYLFRKEGQNVTLSCEQNLNHDAMYWYRQDPGQGLRLIYYSQIVNDFQKGDIAEGYSVSREKKESFPLTVTSAQKNPTAFYLCASRGSSFFLAKNIQYFGAGTRLSVL.

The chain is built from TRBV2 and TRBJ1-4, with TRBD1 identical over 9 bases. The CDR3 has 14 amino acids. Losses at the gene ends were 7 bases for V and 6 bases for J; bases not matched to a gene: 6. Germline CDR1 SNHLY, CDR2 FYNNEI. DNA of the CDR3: TGTGCCAGCAAATCCGGGACAGGGTATGAAAAACTGTTTTTT. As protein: CASKSGTGYEKLFF. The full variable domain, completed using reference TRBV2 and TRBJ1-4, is EPEVTQTPSHQVTQMGQEVILRCVPISNHLYFYWYRQILGQKVEFLVSFYNNEISEKSEIFDDQFSVERPDGSNFTLKIRSTKLEDSAMYFCASKSGTGYEKLFFGSGTQLSVL.

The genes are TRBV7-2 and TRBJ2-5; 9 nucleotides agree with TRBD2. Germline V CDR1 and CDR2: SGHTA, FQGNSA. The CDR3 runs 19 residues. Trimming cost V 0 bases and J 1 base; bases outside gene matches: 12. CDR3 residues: CASSLARGRISGSQETQYF. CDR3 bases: TGTGCCAGCAGCTTAGCGAGGGGTCGGATTAGCGGGAGCCAAGAGACCCAGTACTTC.

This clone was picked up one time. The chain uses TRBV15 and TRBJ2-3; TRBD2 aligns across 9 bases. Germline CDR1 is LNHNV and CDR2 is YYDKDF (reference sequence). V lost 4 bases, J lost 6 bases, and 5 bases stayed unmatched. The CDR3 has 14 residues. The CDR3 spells CATSMGLAVDTQYF. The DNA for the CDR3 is TGTGCCACCAGCATGGGACTAGCAGTCGATACGCAGTATTTT.

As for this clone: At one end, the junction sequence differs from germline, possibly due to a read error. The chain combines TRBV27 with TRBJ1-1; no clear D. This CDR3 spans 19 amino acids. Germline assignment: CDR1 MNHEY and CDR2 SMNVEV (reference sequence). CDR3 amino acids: CASSFSPRAPRGMNTKAFF. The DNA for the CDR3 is TGTGCCAGCAGTTTCAGTCCTCGGGCCCCGCGGGGAATGAACACTAAAGCTTTCTTT.

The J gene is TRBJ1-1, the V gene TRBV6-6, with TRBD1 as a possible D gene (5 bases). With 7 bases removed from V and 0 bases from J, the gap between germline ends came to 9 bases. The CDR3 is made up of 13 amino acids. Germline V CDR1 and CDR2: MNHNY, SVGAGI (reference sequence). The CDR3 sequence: CASKRTLNTEAFF. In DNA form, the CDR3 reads TGTGCCAGCAAACGGACACTGAACACTGAAGCTTTCTTT.

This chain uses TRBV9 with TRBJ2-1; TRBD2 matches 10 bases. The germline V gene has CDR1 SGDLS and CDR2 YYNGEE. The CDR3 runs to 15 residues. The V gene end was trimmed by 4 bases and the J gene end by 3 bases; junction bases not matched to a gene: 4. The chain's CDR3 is CASSPGLADYNEQFF. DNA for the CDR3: TGTGCCAGCAGCCCAGGACTAGCGGACTACAATGAGCAGTTCTTC.

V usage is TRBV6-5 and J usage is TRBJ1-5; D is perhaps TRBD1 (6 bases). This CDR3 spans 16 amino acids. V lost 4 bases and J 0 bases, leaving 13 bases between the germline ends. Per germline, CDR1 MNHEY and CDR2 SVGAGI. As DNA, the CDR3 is TGTGCCAGCAGTTCCCAGGGGCCGTATAGCAATCAGCCCCAGCATTTT. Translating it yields CASSSQGPYSNQPQHF.

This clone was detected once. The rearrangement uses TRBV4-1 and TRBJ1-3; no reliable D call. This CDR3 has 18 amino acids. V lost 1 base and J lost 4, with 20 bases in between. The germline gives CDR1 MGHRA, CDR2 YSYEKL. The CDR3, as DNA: TGCGCCAGCAGCCAAGCAGGAATGCCTCTCCTTCAGGGAAACACCATATATTTT. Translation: CASSQAGMPLLQGNTIYF.

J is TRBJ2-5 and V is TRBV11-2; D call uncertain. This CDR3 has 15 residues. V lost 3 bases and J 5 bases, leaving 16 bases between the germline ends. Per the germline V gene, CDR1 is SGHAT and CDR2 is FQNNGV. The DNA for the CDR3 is TGTGCCAGCAGCTTTGGTGGCGGCTTTTGGGAGACCCAGTACTTC. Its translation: CASSFGGGFWETQYF.

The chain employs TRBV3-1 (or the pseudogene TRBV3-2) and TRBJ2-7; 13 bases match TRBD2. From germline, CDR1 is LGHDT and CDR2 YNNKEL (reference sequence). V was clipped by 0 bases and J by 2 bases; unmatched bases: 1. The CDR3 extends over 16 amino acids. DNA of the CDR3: TGTGCCAGCAGCCAAGAAGGACTAGCGGGAGCCTACGAGCAGTACTTC. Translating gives CASSQEGLAGAYEQYF.

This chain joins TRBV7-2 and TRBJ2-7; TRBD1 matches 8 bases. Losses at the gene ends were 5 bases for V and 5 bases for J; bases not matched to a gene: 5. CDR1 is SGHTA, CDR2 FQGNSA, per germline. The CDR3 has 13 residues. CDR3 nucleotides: TGTGCCAGCAGCCCAGGACAGGGCCACGAGCAGTACTTC. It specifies CASSPGQGHEQYF.

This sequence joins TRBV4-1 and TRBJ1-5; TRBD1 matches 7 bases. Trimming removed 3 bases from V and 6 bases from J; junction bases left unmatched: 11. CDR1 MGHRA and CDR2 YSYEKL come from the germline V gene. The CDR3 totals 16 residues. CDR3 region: CASSQSQGSGAQPQHF. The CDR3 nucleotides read TGCGCCAGCAGCCAGTCACAGGGGAGTGGCGCTCAGCCCCAGCATTTT.

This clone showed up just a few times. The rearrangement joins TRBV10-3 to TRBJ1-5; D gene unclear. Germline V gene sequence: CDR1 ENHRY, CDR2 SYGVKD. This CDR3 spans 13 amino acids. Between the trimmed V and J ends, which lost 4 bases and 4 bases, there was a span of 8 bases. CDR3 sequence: CAISGGVNQPQHF. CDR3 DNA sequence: TGTGCCATCAGTGGTGGAGTAAATCAGCCCCAGCATTTT.

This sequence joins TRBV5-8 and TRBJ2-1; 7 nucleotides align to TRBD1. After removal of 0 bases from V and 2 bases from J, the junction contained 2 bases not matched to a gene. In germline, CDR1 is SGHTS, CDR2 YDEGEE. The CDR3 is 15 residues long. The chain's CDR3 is CASSLGQGPYNEQFF. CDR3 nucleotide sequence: TGTGCCAGCAGCTTGGGACAGGGTCCCTACAATGAGCAGTTCTTC.

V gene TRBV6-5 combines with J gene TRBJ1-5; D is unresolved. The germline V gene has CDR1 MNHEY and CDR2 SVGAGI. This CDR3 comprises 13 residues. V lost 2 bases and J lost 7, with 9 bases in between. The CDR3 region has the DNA TGTGCCAGCAGTTACCTAGGTCGCCAGCCCCAGCATTTT. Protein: CASSYLGRQPQHF.

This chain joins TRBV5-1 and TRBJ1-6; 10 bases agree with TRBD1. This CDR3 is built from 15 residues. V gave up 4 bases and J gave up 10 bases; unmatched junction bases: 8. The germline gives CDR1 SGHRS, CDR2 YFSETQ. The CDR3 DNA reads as TGCGCCAGCAGCGGCGGGACAGGGGTACTATCACCCCTCCACTTT. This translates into CASSGGTGVLSPLHF.

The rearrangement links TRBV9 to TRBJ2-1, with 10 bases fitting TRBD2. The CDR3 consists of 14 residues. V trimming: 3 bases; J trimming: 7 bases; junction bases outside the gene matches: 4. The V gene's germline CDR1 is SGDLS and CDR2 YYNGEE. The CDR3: CASSAGTSVNEQFF. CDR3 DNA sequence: TGTGCCAGCAGCGCCGGGACTAGCGTGAATGAGCAGTTCTTC.

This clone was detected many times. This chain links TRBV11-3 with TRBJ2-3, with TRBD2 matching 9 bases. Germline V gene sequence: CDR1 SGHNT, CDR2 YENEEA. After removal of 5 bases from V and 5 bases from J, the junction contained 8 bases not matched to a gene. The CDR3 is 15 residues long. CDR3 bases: TGTGCCAGCAGCCCCGCCGCGGGGGGGCTAGATACGCAGTATTTT. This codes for CASSPAAGGLDTQYF.

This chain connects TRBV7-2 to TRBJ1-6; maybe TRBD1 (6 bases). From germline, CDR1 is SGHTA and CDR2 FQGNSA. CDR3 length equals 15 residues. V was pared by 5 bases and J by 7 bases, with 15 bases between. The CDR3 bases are TGTGCCAGCAGCACCGAAACAGGGTGGAATTCACCCCTCCACTTT. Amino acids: CASSTETGWNSPLHF.

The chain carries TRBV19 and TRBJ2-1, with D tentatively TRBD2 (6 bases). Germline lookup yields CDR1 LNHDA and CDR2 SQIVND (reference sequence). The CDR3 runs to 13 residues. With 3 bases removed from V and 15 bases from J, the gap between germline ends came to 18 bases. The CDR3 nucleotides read TGTGCCAGTAGTATCTCCGGCGGAGGGTCGGGGTTCTTC. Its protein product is CASSISGGGSGFF.